The clone carrying this T cell receptor (beta chain) was seen a single time. These data come from a study of T cell changes during pregnancy in multiple sclerosis. Deletions cut 6 bases from V and 7 bases from J, with 19 bases between. Germline CDR1 is SQVTM and CDR2 is ANQGSEA. This CDR3 is 14 amino acids long. Assay: immunoSEQ multiplex PCR; the TCRdb copy retains only in-frame clones and omits some. The sample lists 90,000 to 120,000 clones, around 93% occurring once. The sequence was obtained from a female donor with multiple sclerosis, enrolled in a pregnancy study. Sequenced here: peripheral blood, sampled before pregnancy. The rearrangement joins TRBV29-1 to TRBJ2-1, with D hard to call. The CDR3 here is CSVHTGSGGNEQFF. The CDR3 DNA follows: TGCAGCGTACACACGGGTTCCGGTGGGAATGAGCAGTTCTTC.